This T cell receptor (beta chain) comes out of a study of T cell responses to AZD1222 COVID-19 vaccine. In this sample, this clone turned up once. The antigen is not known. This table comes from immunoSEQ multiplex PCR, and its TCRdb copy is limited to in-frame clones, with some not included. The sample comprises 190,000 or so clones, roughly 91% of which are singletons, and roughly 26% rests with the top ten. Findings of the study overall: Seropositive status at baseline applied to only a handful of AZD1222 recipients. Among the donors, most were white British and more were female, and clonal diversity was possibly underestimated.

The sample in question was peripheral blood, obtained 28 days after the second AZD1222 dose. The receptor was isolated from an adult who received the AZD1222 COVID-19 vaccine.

The CDR3 reads CASSPNYEQYF. The CDR3 DNA reads TGTGCCAGCAGTCCTAACTACGAGCAGTACTTC. The chain combines TRBV2 with TRBJ2-7; D is uncertain. This CDR3 is 11 amino acids long. V dropped 5 bases and J dropped 3 bases, with 5 bases sitting between them. Germline values: CDR1 SNHLY, CDR2 FYNNEI.